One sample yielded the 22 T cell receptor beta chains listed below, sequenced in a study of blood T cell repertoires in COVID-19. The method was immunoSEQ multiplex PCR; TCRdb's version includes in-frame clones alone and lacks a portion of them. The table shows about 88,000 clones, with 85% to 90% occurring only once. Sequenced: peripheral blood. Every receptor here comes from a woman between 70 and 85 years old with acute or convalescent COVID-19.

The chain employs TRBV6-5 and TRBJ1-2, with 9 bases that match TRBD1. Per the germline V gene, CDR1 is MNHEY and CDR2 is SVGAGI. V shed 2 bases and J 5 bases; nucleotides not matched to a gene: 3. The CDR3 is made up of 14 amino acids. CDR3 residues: CASSYGTGKYGYTF. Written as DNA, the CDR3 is TGTGCCAGCAGTTACGGGACAGGGAAGTATGGCTACACCTTC.

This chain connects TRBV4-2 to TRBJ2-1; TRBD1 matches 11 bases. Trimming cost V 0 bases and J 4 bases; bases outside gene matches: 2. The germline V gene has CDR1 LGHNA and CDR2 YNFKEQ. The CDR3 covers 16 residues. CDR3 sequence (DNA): TGTGCCAGCAGCCAAGATTGGGACAGGGGGTACAATGAGCAGTTCTTC. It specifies CASSQDWDRGYNEQFF.

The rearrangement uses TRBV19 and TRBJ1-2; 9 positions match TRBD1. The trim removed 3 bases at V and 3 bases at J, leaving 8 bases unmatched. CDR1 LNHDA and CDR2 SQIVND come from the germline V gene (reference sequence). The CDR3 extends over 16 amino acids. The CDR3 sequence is CASSIGGQGIDYGYTF. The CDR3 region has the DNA TGTGCCAGTAGTATTGGGGGACAGGGTATAGACTATGGCTACACCTTC.

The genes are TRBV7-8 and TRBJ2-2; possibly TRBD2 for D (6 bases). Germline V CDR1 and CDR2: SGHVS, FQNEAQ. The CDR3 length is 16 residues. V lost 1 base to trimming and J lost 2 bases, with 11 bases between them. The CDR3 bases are TGTGCCAGCAGCTTAGGGGGTAGCGGAAACACCGGGGAGCTGTTTTTT. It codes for CASSLGGSGNTGELFF.

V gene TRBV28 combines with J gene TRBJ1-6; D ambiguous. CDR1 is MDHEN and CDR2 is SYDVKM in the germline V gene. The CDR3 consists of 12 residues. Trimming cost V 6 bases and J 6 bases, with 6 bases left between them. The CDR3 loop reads CASRAVNSPLHF. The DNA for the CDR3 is TGTGCCAGCAGGGCGGTTAATTCACCCCTCCACTTT.

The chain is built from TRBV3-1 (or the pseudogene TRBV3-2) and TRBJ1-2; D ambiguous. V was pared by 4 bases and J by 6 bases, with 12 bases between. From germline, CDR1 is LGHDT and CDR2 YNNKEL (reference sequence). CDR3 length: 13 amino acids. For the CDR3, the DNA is TGTGCCAGCAGCCCTCGGCCGAGGGATGGCTACACCTTC. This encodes CASSPRPRDGYTF.

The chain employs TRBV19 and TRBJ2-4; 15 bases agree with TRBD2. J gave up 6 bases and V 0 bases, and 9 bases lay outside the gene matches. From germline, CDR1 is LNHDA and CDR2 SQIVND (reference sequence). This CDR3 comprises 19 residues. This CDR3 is CASSIDPPGLAGGLNIQYF. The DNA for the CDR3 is TGTGCCAGTAGTATAGATCCGCCGGGACTAGCGGGAGGATTAAACATTCAGTACTTC.

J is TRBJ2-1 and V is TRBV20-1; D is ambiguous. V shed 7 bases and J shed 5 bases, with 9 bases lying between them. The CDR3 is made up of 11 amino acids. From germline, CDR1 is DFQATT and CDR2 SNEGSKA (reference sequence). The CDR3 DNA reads TGCAGTGTCCAGGTTCACAATGAGCAGTTCTTC. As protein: CSVQVHNEQFF.

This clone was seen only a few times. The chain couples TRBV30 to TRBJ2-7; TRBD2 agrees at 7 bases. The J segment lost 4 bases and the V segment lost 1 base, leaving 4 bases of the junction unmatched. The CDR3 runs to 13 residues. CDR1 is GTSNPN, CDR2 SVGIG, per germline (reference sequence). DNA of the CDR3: TGTGCCTGGAGTGCCGCTAGCGGATACGAGCAGTACGTC. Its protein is CAWSAASGYEQYV.

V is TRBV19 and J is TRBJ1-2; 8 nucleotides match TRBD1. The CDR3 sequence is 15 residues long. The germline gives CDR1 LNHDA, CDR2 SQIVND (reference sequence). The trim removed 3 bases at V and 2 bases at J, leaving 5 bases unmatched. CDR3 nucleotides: TGTGCCAGTAGTATCCCTGGACAGGGAAACTATGGCTACACCTTC. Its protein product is CASSIPGQGNYGYTF. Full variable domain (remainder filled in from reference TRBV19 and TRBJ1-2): DGGITQSPKYLFRKEGQNVTLSCEQNLNHDAMYWYRQDPGQGLRLIYYSQIVNDFQKGDIAEGYSVSREKKESFPLTVTSAQKNPTAFYLCASSIPGQGNYGYTFGSGTRLTVV.

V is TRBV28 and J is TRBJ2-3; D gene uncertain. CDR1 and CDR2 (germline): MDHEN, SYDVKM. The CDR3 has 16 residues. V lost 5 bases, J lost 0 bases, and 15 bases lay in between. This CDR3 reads CASSPTISASTDTQYF. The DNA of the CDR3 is TGTGCCAGCAGTCCAACCATCTCCGCGAGCACAGATACGCAGTATTTT. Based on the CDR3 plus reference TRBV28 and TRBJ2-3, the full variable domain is DVKVTQSSRYLVKRTGEKVFLECVQDMDHENMFWYRQDPGLGLRLIYFSYDVKMKEKGDIPEGYSVSREKKERFSLILESASTNQTSMYLCASSPTISASTDTQYFGPGTRLTVL.

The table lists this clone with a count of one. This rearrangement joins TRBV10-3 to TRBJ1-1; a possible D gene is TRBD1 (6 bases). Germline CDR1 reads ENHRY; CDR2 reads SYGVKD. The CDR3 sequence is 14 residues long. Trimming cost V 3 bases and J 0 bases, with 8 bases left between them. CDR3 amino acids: CAISEGQMNTEAFF. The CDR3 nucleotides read TGTGCCATCAGTGAAGGACAGATGAACACTGAAGCTTTCTTT.

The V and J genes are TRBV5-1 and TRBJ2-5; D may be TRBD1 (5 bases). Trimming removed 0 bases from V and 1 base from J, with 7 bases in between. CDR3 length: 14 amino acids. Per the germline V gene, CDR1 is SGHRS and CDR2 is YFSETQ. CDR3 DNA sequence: TGCGCCAGCAGCTTGGCAGGGTCCCAAGAGACCCAGTACTTC. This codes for CASSLAGSQETQYF.

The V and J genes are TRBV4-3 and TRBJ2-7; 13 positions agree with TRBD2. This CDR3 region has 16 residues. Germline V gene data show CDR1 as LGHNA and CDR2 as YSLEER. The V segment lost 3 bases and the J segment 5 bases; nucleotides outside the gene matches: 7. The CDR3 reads CASSQGRTSGSDEQYV. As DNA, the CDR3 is TGCGCCAGCAGCCAGGGTCGGACTAGCGGGAGCGACGAGCAGTACGTC.

The CDR3 loop is CSVVDGVSSYNEQFF. Written as DNA, the CDR3 is TGCAGCGTTGTCGACGGGGTGAGCTCCTACAATGAGCAGTTCTTC. The V gene is TRBV29-1, the J gene TRBJ2-1; TRBD2 might be the D (5 bases). This CDR3 has 15 amino acids. The V and J ends lost 4 bases and 0 bases respectively, with 13 bases between them. Germline V gene sequence: CDR1 SQVTM, CDR2 ANQGSEA.

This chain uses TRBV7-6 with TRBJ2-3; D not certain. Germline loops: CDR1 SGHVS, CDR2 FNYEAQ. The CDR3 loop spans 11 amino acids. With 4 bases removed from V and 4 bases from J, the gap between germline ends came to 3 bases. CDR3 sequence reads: CASSSADTQYF. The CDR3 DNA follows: TGTGCCAGCAGCTCGGCAGATACGCAGTATTTT.

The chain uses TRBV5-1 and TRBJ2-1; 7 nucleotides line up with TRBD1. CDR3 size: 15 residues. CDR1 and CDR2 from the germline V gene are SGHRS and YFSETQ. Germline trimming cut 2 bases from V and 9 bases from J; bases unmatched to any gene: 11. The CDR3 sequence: CASSLMQGELAEQFF. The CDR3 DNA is TGCGCCAGCAGCTTAATGCAGGGGGAGTTGGCTGAGCAGTTCTTC.

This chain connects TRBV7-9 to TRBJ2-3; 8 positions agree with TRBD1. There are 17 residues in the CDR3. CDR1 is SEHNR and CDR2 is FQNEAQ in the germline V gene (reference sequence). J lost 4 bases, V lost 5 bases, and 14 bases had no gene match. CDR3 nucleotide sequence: TGTGCCAGCAGCCAACAGACCAGGGGGCTTGGGGCAGATACGCAGTATTTT. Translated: CASSQQTRGLGADTQYF.

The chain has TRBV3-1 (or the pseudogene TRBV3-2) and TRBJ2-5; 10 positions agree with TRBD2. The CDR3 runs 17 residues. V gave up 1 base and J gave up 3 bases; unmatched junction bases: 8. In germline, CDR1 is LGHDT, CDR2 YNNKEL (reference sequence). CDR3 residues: CASSQVESSGGEETQYF. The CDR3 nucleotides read TGTGCCAGCAGCCAAGTAGAGTCTAGCGGGGGTGAAGAGACCCAGTACTTC.

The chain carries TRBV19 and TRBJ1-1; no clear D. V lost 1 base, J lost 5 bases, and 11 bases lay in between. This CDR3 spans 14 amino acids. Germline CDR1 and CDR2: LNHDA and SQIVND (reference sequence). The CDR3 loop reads CASSIASSSTEAFF. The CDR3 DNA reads TGTGCCAGTAGTATAGCCTCAAGTAGTACTGAAGCTTTCTTT.

The CDR3 spells CASTSVGGDGYTF. The CDR3 DNA reads as TGTGCCAGCACCTCGGTGGGGGGTGATGGCTACACCTTC. The chain has TRBV28 and TRBJ1-2, with a tentative D call TRBD1 (5 bases). CDR1 MDHEN and CDR2 SYDVKM come from the germline V gene. The CDR3 consists of 13 residues. The ends were cut back, 7 bases at V and 6 bases at J, with 15 bases in the middle.

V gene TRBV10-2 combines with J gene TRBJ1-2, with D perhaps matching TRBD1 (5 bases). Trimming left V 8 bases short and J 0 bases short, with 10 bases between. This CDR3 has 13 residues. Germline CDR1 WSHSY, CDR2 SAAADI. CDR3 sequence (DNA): TGCGCCAGCGGGGCGACGTCTAACTATGGCTACACCTTC. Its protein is CASGATSNYGYTF.